Here is one T cell receptor beta chain with its context. This specimen comes from a study of blood T cell repertoires in COVID-19. For the study at large: Acute-phase and convalescent COVID-19 samples originated in the United States, Italy and Spain. T cells, B-cell-depleted T cells, or PBMCs supplied cDNA or gDNA.

The CDR3 sequence is 14 residues long. The germline V gene encodes CDR1 WNHNN and CDR2 SYGVQD (reference sequence). J lost 10 bases, V lost 2 bases, and 2 bases had no gene match. Study processing details: The assay estimated nucleated cells by amplifying reference gene primers. Only in-frame clones appear in the TCRdb table, and some are missing; sequencing was by immunoSEQ multiplex PCR. That table gives V, J and clone size, and the DNA gave D and trimming. The data show about 210,000 clones, just under 85% seen once. The clonotype was recovered from a woman between 45 and 60 years old with active or convalescent COVID-19. The V call is TRBV10-1, the J call TRBJ1-6; 10 positions match TRBD1. Material: peripheral blood. In DNA, the CDR3 is TGCGCCAGCAGTGAGGGGACAGGGGTATCACCCCTCCACTTT. As protein: CASSEGTGVSPLHF.